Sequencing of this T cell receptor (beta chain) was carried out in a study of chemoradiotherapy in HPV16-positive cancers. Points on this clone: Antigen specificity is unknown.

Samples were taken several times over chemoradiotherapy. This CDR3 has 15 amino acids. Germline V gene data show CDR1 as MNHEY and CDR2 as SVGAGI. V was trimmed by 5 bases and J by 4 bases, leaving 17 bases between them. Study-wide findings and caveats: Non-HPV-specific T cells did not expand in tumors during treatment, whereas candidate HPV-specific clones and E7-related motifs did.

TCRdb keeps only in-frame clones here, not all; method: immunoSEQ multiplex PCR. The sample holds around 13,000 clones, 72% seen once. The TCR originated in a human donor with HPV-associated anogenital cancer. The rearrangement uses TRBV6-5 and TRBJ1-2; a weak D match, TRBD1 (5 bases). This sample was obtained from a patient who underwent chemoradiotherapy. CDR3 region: CASSPWDVRGYGYTF. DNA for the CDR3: TGTGCCAGCAGTCCGTGGGACGTCCGTGGCTATGGCTACACCTTC.